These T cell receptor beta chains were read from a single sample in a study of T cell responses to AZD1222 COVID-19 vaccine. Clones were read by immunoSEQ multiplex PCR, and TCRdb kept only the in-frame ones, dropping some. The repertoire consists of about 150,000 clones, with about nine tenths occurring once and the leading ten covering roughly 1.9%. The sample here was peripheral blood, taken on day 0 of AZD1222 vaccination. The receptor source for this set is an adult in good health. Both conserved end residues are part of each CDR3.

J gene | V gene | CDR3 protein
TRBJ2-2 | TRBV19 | CATSIGYYGTGELFF
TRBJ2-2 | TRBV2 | CASGRTNTGELFF
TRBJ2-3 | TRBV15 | CATSRPGQGGTDTQYF
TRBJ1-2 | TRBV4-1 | CASSQVGQISGYTF
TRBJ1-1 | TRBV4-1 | CASSQVFRQSEAFF
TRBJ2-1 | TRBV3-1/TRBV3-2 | CASSLGQGHTDEQFF
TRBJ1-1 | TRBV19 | CASPRGGKAFF
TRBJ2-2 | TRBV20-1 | CSASMAASTGELFF
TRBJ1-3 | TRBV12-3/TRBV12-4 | CASSSKLGNTIYF
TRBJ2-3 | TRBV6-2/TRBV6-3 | CASSYLTGSDTQYF
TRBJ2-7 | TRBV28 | CASSRDEVGQYF
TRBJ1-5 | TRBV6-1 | CASSEATTVYSNQPQHF
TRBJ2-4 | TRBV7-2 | CASSTRPGQTKNIQYF
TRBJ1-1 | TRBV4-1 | CASSQELRTNTEAFF
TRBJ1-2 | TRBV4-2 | CASSQVGYGYTF
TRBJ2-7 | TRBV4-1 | CASSQENSYEQYF
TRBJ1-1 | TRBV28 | CASSFATKGTEAFF
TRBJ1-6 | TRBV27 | CASRSGTATNSPLHF
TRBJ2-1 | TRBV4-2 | CASRGQLRDEQFF
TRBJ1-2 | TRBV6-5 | CASSPGTRNGYTF
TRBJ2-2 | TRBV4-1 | CASSQDRRLAEIGELFF
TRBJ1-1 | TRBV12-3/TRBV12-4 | CASKGSTEAFF
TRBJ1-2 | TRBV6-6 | CASSYSTQGANGYTF
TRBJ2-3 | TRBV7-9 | CASSLMGGPADTQYF
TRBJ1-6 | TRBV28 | CASSFGRSPLHF
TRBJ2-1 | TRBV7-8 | CASSPQDGFNEQFF
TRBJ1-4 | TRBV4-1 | CASRYRALDEKLFF
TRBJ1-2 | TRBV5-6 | CASSFFRGARGYTF
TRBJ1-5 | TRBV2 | CASRYGQGGNQPQHF
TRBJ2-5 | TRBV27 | CASSPGLAGVWETQYF
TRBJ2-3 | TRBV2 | CASSDDRYTDTQYF
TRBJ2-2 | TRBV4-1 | CASSFYRGPNTGELFF
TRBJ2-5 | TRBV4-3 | CASSQDLGMWETQYF
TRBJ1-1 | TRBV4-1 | CASSRSWFGQVYTEAFF
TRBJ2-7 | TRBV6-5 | CASSSGTDYEQYF
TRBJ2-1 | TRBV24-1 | CATSDSTPTSGRWDEQFF
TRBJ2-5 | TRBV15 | CATSQGTLGETQYF
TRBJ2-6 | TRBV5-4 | CASSLGLALGANVLTF
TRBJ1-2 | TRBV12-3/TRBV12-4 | CASSPQGIYGYTF
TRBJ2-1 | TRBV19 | CASSVGTSGRAHEQFF
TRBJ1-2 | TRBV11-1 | CASSLETGNGYTF